These 30 T cell receptor beta chains share one sample of origin, sequenced in a study of blood T cell repertoires in COVID-19. Some clones are missing from TCRdb's copy, which holds only in-frame ones; the method was immunoSEQ multiplex PCR. The data show more than 200,000 clones, with approximately 90% seen just once and around 4% held by the top ten. The sample taken for sequencing was PBMCs or T cells enriched from blood (not recorded which). The origin of the receptors is a woman aged 30 to 39 who had recovered from COVID-19.

The J gene is TRBJ2-1, the V gene TRBV27; 10 positions agree with TRBD2. CDR3 size: 18 residues. Unmatched junction bases numbered 14, after V lost 2 bases and J lost 7 bases. CDR1 MNHEY and CDR2 SMNVEV come from the germline V gene (reference sequence). This CDR3 reads CASSLRPRLAGVNNEQFF. The CDR3, as DNA: TGTGCCAGCAGTTTAAGGCCCCGTCTAGCGGGAGTGAATAATGAGCAGTTCTTC.

This chain connects TRBV19 to TRBJ1-5, with D tentatively TRBD1 (6 bases). Trimming shortened V by 6 bases and J by 5 bases, and 14 bases separated the two germline ends. The CDR3 extends over 14 amino acids. Germline lookup yields CDR1 LNHDA and CDR2 SQIVND (reference sequence). CDR3 DNA sequence: TGTGCCAGTAGGGGAACACAGGGCGATCAGCCCCAGCATTTT. This encodes CASRGTQGDQPQHF. Supplemented by reference TRBV19 and TRBJ1-5, the full variable domain reads DGGITQSPKYLFRKEGQNVTLSCEQNLNHDAMYWYRQDPGQGLRLIYYSQIVNDFQKGDIAEGYSVSREKKESFPLTVTSAQKNPTAFYLCASRGTQGDQPQHFGDGTRLSIL.

The V and J genes are TRBV13 and TRBJ2-7; D remains unclear. Trimming cost V 4 bases and J 5 bases, with 6 bases left between them. The germline CDR1 and CDR2 sequences are PRHDT and FYEKMQ (reference sequence). The CDR3 length is 11 residues. DNA of the CDR3: TGTGCCAGCAGCTACCTAGACGAGCAGTACTTC. It yields the protein CASSYLDEQYF.

This clone has only a few counts. The chain is built from TRBV7-2 and TRBJ2-5, with D unclear. Per germline, CDR1 SGHTA and CDR2 FQGNSA. V was pared by 5 bases and J by 4 bases, with 14 bases between. This CDR3 comprises 14 residues. CDR3 bases: TGTGCCAGCAGCCGGTTTGGGCCCCCAGAGACCCAGTACTTC. Translating gives CASSRFGPPETQYF.

Comment on this clone: The same CDR3 can be traced to other DNA sequences in this sample. The J gene is TRBJ1-2, the V gene TRBV15, with D possibly matching TRBD1 (5 bases). The CDR3 is made up of 13 amino acids. Trimming took 0 bases from V and 5 from J, leaving 7 bases between them. From germline, CDR1 is LNHNV and CDR2 YYDKDF (reference sequence). DNA for the CDR3: TGTGCCACCAGCAGAGACAGGGTTTATGGCTACACCTTC. Amino acids: CATSRDRVYGYTF.

This sequence joins TRBV3-1 (or the pseudogene TRBV3-2) and TRBJ2-1, with D possibly TRBD1 on 5 matching bases. CDR3 length equals 15 residues. Germline CDR1 is LGHDT and CDR2 is YNNKEL (reference sequence). The germline V and J ends were trimmed by 1 base and 5 bases, with 12 bases remaining between them. In DNA form, the CDR3 reads TGTGCCAGCAGCCAAGGTTTTGGGGCGGACAATGAGCAGTTCTTC. As protein: CASSQGFGADNEQFF.

The CDR3 sequence is CASASLQGGLGELFF. The DNA for the CDR3 is TGTGCCAGCGCCTCCCTCCAAGGCGGGCTCGGGGAGCTGTTTTTT. The chain has TRBV9 and TRBJ2-2; possible D gene TRBD2, 5 bases. Trimming removed 7 bases from V and 7 bases from J, with 20 bases in between. The CDR3 consists of 15 residues. CDR1 SGDLS and CDR2 YYNGEE come from the germline V gene. The whole variable domain, filled in from reference TRBV9 and TRBJ2-2, reads DSGVTQTPKHLITATGQRVTLRCSPRSGDLSVYWYQQSLDQGLQFLIQYYNGEERAKGNILERFSAQQFPDLHSELNLSSLELGDSALYFCASASLQGGLGELFFGEGSRLTVL.

This sequence joins TRBV3-1 (or the pseudogene TRBV3-2) and TRBJ2-1; D call uncertain. CDR1 LGHDT and CDR2 YNNKEL come from the germline V gene (reference sequence). V was trimmed by 4 bases and J by 7 bases, leaving 8 bases between them. The CDR3 runs to 12 residues. This CDR3 reads CASSPAANEQFF. CDR3 sequence (DNA): TGTGCCAGCAGCCCCGCGGCGAATGAGCAGTTCTTC.

The chain recombines TRBV3-1 (or the pseudogene TRBV3-2) with TRBJ2-1; TRBD1 matches 7 bases. Trimming took 6 bases from V and 6 from J; bases not matched to a gene: 14. The CDR3 runs to 16 residues. Germline CDR1 and CDR2: LGHDT and YNNKEL (reference sequence). The CDR3 spells CASSDPTGWTPNEQFF. The CDR3 nucleotides read TGTGCCAGCAGTGATCCGACAGGGTGGACACCCAATGAGCAGTTCTTC.

The rearrangement joins TRBV6-5 to TRBJ1-1, with 8 bases matching TRBD1. Germline CDR1 and CDR2: MNHEY and SVGAGI. V lost 4 bases, J lost 7 bases, and 8 bases stayed unmatched. There are 14 residues in the CDR3. DNA for the CDR3: TGTGCCAGCAGTTCCCCTCAGGGGGCGAATGAAGCTTTCTTT. Translated, it gives CASSSPQGANEAFF.

This clone was detected only a few times. This sequence joins TRBV6-6 and TRBJ2-2; possibly TRBD2 for D (6 bases). CDR3 length: 14 residues. V gave up 8 bases and J gave up 4 bases, with 14 bases separating them. Germline CDR1 is MNHNY and CDR2 is SVGAGI (reference sequence). CDR3 coding DNA: TGTGCCAGCGAAAAGGAGGGACGCACCGGGGAGCTGTTTTTT. It encodes CASEKEGRTGELFF.

The rearrangement links TRBV29-1 to TRBJ1-1; the D gene is possibly TRBD1 (5 bases). Germline V gives CDR1 SQVTM, CDR2 ANQGSEA. V shed 7 bases and J shed 5 bases, with 17 bases lying between them. The CDR3 length is 13 residues. The CDR3 DNA reads as TGCAGCGCCAGGGCAGGGCTGGGGACTGAAGCTTTCTTT. This encodes CSARAGLGTEAFF.

The V gene is TRBV9, the J gene TRBJ1-2; 7 bases line up with TRBD1. The germline V gene encodes CDR1 SGDLS and CDR2 YYNGEE. J lost 2 bases, V lost 6 bases, and 7 bases had no gene match. There are 14 residues in the CDR3. The DNA of the CDR3 is TGTGCCAGCAATGAGGGGGCGCCCAACTATGGCTACACCTTC. This encodes CASNEGAPNYGYTF.

This clone was detected once. The rearrangement uses TRBV7-9 and TRBJ2-1; D may be TRBD2 (5 bases). The CDR3 has 15 amino acids. Germline CDR1 reads SEHNR; CDR2 reads FQNEAQ (reference sequence). V was pared by 0 bases and J by 2 bases, with 8 bases between. For the CDR3, the DNA is TGTGCCAGCAGCTTAGCGAGCGGTCCCTACAATGAGCAGTTCTTC. Its protein is CASSLASGPYNEQFF.

This clone turned up a few times. V usage is TRBV28 and J usage is TRBJ2-1; 7 positions agree with TRBD2. The germline V gene encodes CDR1 MDHEN and CDR2 SYDVKM. The CDR3 runs 17 residues. The J segment lost 9 bases and the V segment lost 5 bases, leaving 19 bases of the junction unmatched. The DNA of the CDR3 is TGTGCCAGCAGTCCCGGTCGTAGGGCGGGAGAAAGGGTTGAGCAGTTCTTC. Its translation is CASSPGRRAGERVEQFF. Drawing the rest from reference TRBV28 and TRBJ2-1, the complete variable domain is DVKVTQSSRYLVKRTGEKVFLECVQDMDHENMFWYRQDPGLGLRLIYFSYDVKMKEKGDIPEGYSVSREKKERFSLILESASTNQTSMYLCASSPGRRAGERVEQFFGPGTRLTVL.

This sequence joins TRBV7-2 and TRBJ2-1; 9 bases align to TRBD2. This CDR3 has 15 residues. Germline V CDR1 and CDR2: SGHTA, FQGNSA. V lost 3 bases to trimming and J lost 7 bases; unmatched junction nucleotides: 7. The chain's CDR3 is CASSLGGRANNEQFF. The CDR3 coding sequence is TGTGCCAGCAGCTTGGGCGGGAGGGCCAATAATGAGCAGTTCTTC.

The chain has TRBV28 and TRBJ2-2; 9 bases map to TRBD2. V gave up 6 bases and J gave up 4 bases; unmatched junction bases: 12. CDR3 length equals 17 residues. Germline V gives CDR1 MDHEN, CDR2 SYDVKM. CDR3 sequence: CASRLGGLAGSTGELFF. CDR3 DNA: TGTGCCAGCAGACTTGGCGGGCTAGCGGGAAGCACCGGGGAGCTGTTTTTT.

The V and J genes are TRBV28 and TRBJ2-2; 9 bases align to TRBD2. From germline, CDR1 is MDHEN and CDR2 SYDVKM. The CDR3 totals 16 residues. Trimming at V came to 3 bases and at J to 6 bases, leaving 8 bases not matched to a gene. The chain's CDR3 is CASSFVGGRAPGELFF. The CDR3 DNA reads TGTGCCAGCAGTTTTGTCGGCGGGAGGGCACCCGGGGAGCTGTTTTTT. The whole variable domain, filled in from reference TRBV28 and TRBJ2-2, reads DVKVTQSSRYLVKRTGEKVFLECVQDMDHENMFWYRQDPGLGLRLIYFSYDVKMKEKGDIPEGYSVSREKKERFSLILESASTNQTSMYLCASSFVGGRAPGELFFGEGSRLTVL.

The V call is TRBV30, the J call TRBJ2-7, with 7 bases matching TRBD2. The germline V gene encodes CDR1 GTSNPN and CDR2 SVGIG (reference sequence). This CDR3 spans 14 amino acids. V lost 1 base to trimming and J lost 5 bases; unmatched junction nucleotides: 8. For the CDR3, the DNA is TGTGCCTGGAGTGACGGCGGGAGCTTCCACGAGCAGTACTTC. This sequence encodes CAWSDGGSFHEQYF. Full variable domain (missing parts from reference TRBV30 and TRBJ2-7): SQTIHQWPATLVQPVGSPLSLECTVEGTSNPNLYWYRQAAGRGLQLLFYSVGIGQISSEVPQNLSASRPQDRQFILSSKKLLLSDSGFYLCAWSDGGSFHEQYFGPGTRLTVT.

The gene calls are TRBV7-2 and TRBJ2-1; 7 nucleotides line up with TRBD2. J lost 6 bases, V lost 4 bases, and 9 bases had no gene match. The CDR3 is 15 amino acids. Germline V gene sequence: CDR1 SGHTA, CDR2 FQGNSA. The chain's CDR3 is CASSSRTGGRNEQFF. CDR3 nucleotide sequence: TGTGCCAGCAGCTCACGTACGGGGGGACGCAATGAGCAGTTCTTC.

V usage is TRBV9 and J usage is TRBJ1-2, with a possible D match to TRBD1 (5 bases). Trimming took 3 bases from V and 8 from J, leaving 14 bases between them. This CDR3 contains 13 residues. Germline CDR1 and CDR2: SGDLS and YYNGEE. The CDR3 here is CASSGNRDFGYTF. For the CDR3, the DNA is TGTGCCAGCAGCGGAAACCGGGACTTCGGCTACACCTTC.

The chain has TRBV11-3 and TRBJ1-4; D gene unclear. Germline V CDR1 and CDR2: SGHNT, YENEEA. CDR3 length: 13 residues. Trimming took off 3 bases at V and 3 bases at J, with 5 bases between the two ends. CDR3 sequence: CASSFGANEKLFF. CDR3 DNA: TGTGCCAGCAGCTTTGGAGCTAATGAAAAACTGTTTTTT.

This chain uses TRBV19 with TRBJ2-7; 8 bases are a match to TRBD1. CDR3 size: 14 residues. Germline V CDR1 and CDR2: LNHDA, SQIVND (reference sequence). The V and J ends lost 2 bases and 3 bases, in that order; junction bases with no gene match: 3. Written as DNA, the CDR3 is TGTGCCAGTAGTATACAGGGGGCGGGCTACGAGCAGTACTTC. Translated, it gives CASSIQGAGYEQYF. Drawing the rest from reference TRBV19 and TRBJ2-7, the complete variable domain is DGGITQSPKYLFRKEGQNVTLSCEQNLNHDAMYWYRQDPGQGLRLIYYSQIVNDFQKGDIAEGYSVSREKKESFPLTVTSAQKNPTAFYLCASSIQGAGYEQYFGPGTRLTVT.

The rearrangement uses TRBV27 and TRBJ2-7, with 8 nucleotides matching TRBD2. Trimming at V came to 5 bases and at J to 2 bases, leaving 8 bases not matched to a gene. From germline, CDR1 is MNHEY and CDR2 SMNVEV (reference sequence). The CDR3 has 15 amino acids. CDR3 nucleotide sequence: TGTGCCAGCAGTACTAGGACTAGCATCCCCTACGAGCAGTACTTC. This gives the protein CASSTRTSIPYEQYF.

The chain links TRBV27 to TRBJ1-6, with no clear D. The CDR3 sequence is 13 residues long. Trimming removed 5 bases from V and 9 bases from J, with 11 bases in between. From germline, CDR1 is MNHEY and CDR2 SMNVEV (reference sequence). The CDR3 region is CASSNRRFSPLHF. The CDR3 DNA is TGTGCCAGCAGTAACAGACGCTTTTCACCCCTCCACTTT.

This clone was found once. The chain's CDR3 is CATREGSTYEQYF. For the CDR3, the DNA is TGTGCCACCAGGGAGGGGTCGACCTACGAGCAGTACTTC. The chain recombines TRBV2 with TRBJ2-7; 7 nucleotides align to TRBD2. This CDR3 has 13 amino acids. Losses at the gene ends were 10 bases for V and 2 bases for J; bases not matched to a gene: 8. Germline V gene sequence: CDR1 SNHLY, CDR2 FYNNEI.

CDR3 nucleotide sequence: TGTGCCAGCTCACCGTCTTCCGGGGAGCTGTTTTTT. It translates to CASSPSSGELFF. The chain joins TRBV18 to TRBJ2-2; D is uncertain. Germline CDR1 KGHSH, CDR2 LQKENI. This CDR3 is 12 amino acids long. The germline V and J ends were trimmed by 3 bases and 6 bases, with 5 bases remaining between them.

The rearrangement joins TRBV5-6 to TRBJ1-2, with 7 bases that match TRBD1. This CDR3 region has 13 residues. The V segment lost 4 bases and the J segment 3 bases; nucleotides outside the gene matches: 3. Germline CDR1 and CDR2: SGHDT and YYEEEE. CDR3 in DNA: TGTGCCAGCAGCCCAGACAGGGACTATGGCTACACCTTC. Residues: CASSPDRDYGYTF. Full variable domain (outside the CDR3, taken from reference TRBV5-6 and TRBJ1-2): DAGVTQSPTHLIKTRGQQVTLRCSPKSGHDTVSWYQQALGQGPQFIFQYYEEEERQRGNFPDRFSGHQFPNYSSELNVNALLLGDSALYLCASSPDRDYGYTFGSGTRLTVV.

This sequence joins TRBV6-2 or TRBV6-3 and TRBJ2-1; 8 bases align to TRBD2. The germline V gene has CDR1 MNHEY and CDR2 SVGEGT. This CDR3 comprises 15 residues. The V and J ends lost 5 bases and 5 bases, in that order; junction bases with no gene match: 8. The CDR3 sequence: CASSLSGKYNNEQFF. The DNA for the CDR3 is TGTGCCAGCAGTCTTAGCGGGAAATATAACAATGAGCAGTTCTTC.

The sample holds one count of this clone. The chain couples TRBV28 to TRBJ1-5; TRBD1 matches 8 bases. CDR1 and CDR2 from the germline V gene are MDHEN and SYDVKM. Trimming cost V 11 bases and J 2 bases; bases outside gene matches: 8. The CDR3 sequence is 14 residues long. The CDR3 loop is CACKTGGGNQPQHF. Written as DNA, the CDR3 is TGTGCCTGTAAAACAGGGGGTGGCAATCAGCCCCAGCATTTT.